A selection of T cell receptor beta chains follows, all from one sample in a study of blood T cell repertoires in COVID-19. Data came from immunoSEQ multiplex PCR; TCRdb stores just in-frame clones and leaves some out. The top ten clones hold less than 35% of a sample with tens of thousands of clones, 80% to 90% of them seen once. The sample comprised peripheral blood. The receptors were gathered from a woman of 80 years or more with COVID-19, enrolled during active disease. Both conserved end residues are part of each CDR3. A D gene is named only where the DNA matches it firmly. Size tells how often a clone was seen (once, few, many) or the class of an expanded clone, and some rows leave it out.

D gene	clone size	V gene	J gene	CDR3 DNA	CDR3 protein
NA	NA	TRBV4-3	TRBJ1-2	TGCGCCAGCAGCCCATCCGGCGACAAATTCTATGGCTACACCTTC	CASSPSGDKFYGYTF
TRBD1	NA	TRBV7-3	TRBJ1-2	TGTGCCAGCAGCGTTTCGGTACAGGGGTCCTACACCTTC	CASSVSVQGSYTF
NA	few	TRBV7-9	TRBJ1-3	TGTGCCAGCAGCTTATACGAGAGGGCTGGAAACACCATATATTTT	CASSLYERAGNTIYF
TRBD1	few	TRBV15	TRBJ1-5	TGTGCCACCAGGGAGGGACAGGGGGGGAGAGGCAATCAGCCCCAGCATTTT	CATREGQGGRGNQPQHF
TRBD2	few	TRBV6-5	TRBJ2-5	TGTGCCAGTATCCAGACTAGCGGACAAGAGACCCAGTACTTC	CASIQTSGQETQYF
NA	NA	TRBV28	TRBJ2-4	TGTGCCAGCAGTTTAACAGCGGTACCCCAAAACATTCAGTACTTC	CASSLTAVPQNIQYF
TRBD2	NA	TRBV7-9	TRBJ2-7	TGTGCCAGCAGCAAAGGACTAGCGGGGGAATTCTACGAGCAGTACTTC	CASSKGLAGEFYEQYF
TRBD1	NA	TRBV6-5	TRBJ1-2	TGTGCCAGCAGCTACACCACAGGGGGAGGAATCTACACCTTC	CASSYTTGGGIYTF
NA	NA	TRBV7-2	TRBJ1-5	TGTGCCAGCAGCTTAGATCCCCTATATCAGCCCCAGCATTTT	CASSLDPLYQPQHF
TRBD1	NA	TRBV5-1	TRBJ2-3	TGCGCCAGCAGCCCGGGACAGGACCCCTGGGGCACAGATACGCAGTATTTT	CASSPGQDPWGTDTQYF
NA	few	TRBV6-6	TRBJ2-5	TGTGCCAGCAGTTACTCGGGCAGGGGAGCCCAAGAGACCCAGTACTTC	CASSYSGRGAQETQYF
NA	once	TRBV10-3	TRBJ2-5	TGTGCCATCAGTGAGTCCGAAGAGACCCAGTACTTC	CAISESEETQYF
TRBD1	NA	TRBV6-6	TRBJ2-7	TGTGCCAGCAGTGGTGCCAGTTGGGGACAGAATTACGAGCAGTACTTC	CASSGASWGQNYEQYF
NA	NA	TRBV6-5	TRBJ1-2	TGTGCCAGCAGAAGACAGCCAGATAGTGGCTACACCTTC	CASRRQPDSGYTF
TRBD2	NA	TRBV5-1	TRBJ2-2	TGCGCCAGCAGCCTGGGACTAGCGGCGCCCGGGGAGCTGTTTTTT	CASSLGLAAPGELFF
NA	NA	TRBV6-5	TRBJ1-5	TGTGCCAGCAGTTACTCCGAGACAGTTCAGCCCCAGCATTTT	CASSYSETVQPQHF
NA	NA	TRBV5-1	TRBJ1-2	TGCGCCAGCAGCTTGTCAGCGGGCTATGGCTACACCTTC	CASSLSAGYGYTF
TRBD1	NA	TRBV5-1	TRBJ1-2	TGCGCCAGCAGGCCGGGACAGGGGACTTACTATGGCTACACCTTC	CASRPGQGTYYGYTF
NA	once	TRBV5-1	TRBJ2-5	TGCGCCAGCAGCTCATTCCTAGCAGGAGAGACCCAGTACTTC	CASSSFLAGETQYF
TRBD1	NA	TRBV28	TRBJ1-6	TGTGCCAGCAGACCGGACAGGGAGTATTCACCCCTCCACTTT	CASRPDREYSPLHF
TRBD1	NA	TRBV25-1	TRBJ2-7	TGTGCCAGCAGTGACCCGACAGGGACCTACGAGCAGTACTTC	CASSDPTGTYEQYF
TRBD1	NA	TRBV7-9	TRBJ1-1	TGTGCCAGCAGCTTAGGACAGGAGGGGGCTGCTTTCTTT	CASSLGQEGAAFF
NA	NA	TRBV3-1/TRBV3-2	TRBJ2-5	TGTGCCAGCAGCCAAGTGGGACTGATGGGGAGGACCCAGTACTTC	CASSQVGLMGRTQYF
NA	once	TRBV7-2	TRBJ2-5	TGTGCCAGCAGCCGCTATCATGGGGGGGGCCGCCAAGAGACCCAGTACTTC	CASSRYHGGGRQETQYF
TRBD1	NA	TRBV18	TRBJ2-2	TGTGCCAGCTCGCCGGGACAGTTTAACACCGGGGAGCTGTTTTTT	CASSPGQFNTGELFF
NA	NA	TRBV6-1	TRBJ1-1	TGTGCCAGCAGTGAGCCGGGTATGAACACTGAAGCTTTCTTT	CASSEPGMNTEAFF
TRBD2	NA	TRBV6-5	TRBJ2-7	TGTGCCAGCAGTTACTCAAGGACTAGGCTTTGGGAGCAGTACTTC	CASSYSRTRLWEQYF
NA	once	TRBV7-8	TRBJ2-1	TGTGCCAGCAGCGCCAATGGGGGAGGCGCTGGCAATGAGCAGTTCTTC	CASSANGGGAGNEQFF
NA	many	TRBV27	TRBJ2-7	TGTGCCAGCTCCGTCACCGATGGAGTGGAGCAGTACTTC	CASSVTDGVEQYF
NA	NA	TRBV9	TRBJ2-5	TGTGCCAGCAGCACCGGGACTCTCCACTTC	CASSTGTLHF
NA	once	TRBV6-5	TRBJ1-1	TGTGCCAGCAACCGGGGTGACACTGAAGCTTTCTTT	CASNRGDTEAFF
TRBD2	few	TRBV4-3	TRBJ2-1	TGCGCCAGCAGCCGATCTTTAGCGGGAGGGCAGAATGAGCAGTTCTTC	CASSRSLAGGQNEQFF
TRBD1	NA	TRBV7-9	TRBJ2-3	TGTGCCAGCAGCCCCCGGACAGGGATAGATACGCAGTATTTT	CASSPRTGIDTQYF
TRBD1	NA	TRBV5-1	TRBJ2-1	TGCGCCAGCAGCGTATCCGGGACAGGGTTTAATGAGCAGTTCTTC	CASSVSGTGFNEQFF
NA	NA	TRBV19	TRBJ2-2	TGTGCCAGTAGTATAAGATCGGTTATCGGGGAGCTGTTTTTT	CASSIRSVIGELFF
NA	NA	TRBV18	TRBJ2-7	TGTGCCAGCTCACCACCGACTCGAGACAGCTCCTACGAGCAGTACTTC	CASSPPTRDSSYEQYF
NA	NA	TRBV7-2	TRBJ1-1	TGTGCCAGCAGCCTCCAGCCAGGCACTGAAGCTTTCTTT	CASSLQPGTEAFF
TRBD1	once	TRBV24-1	TRBJ2-5	TGTGCCACCAGTGCTTTACTGGACAGGGACGGGACCCAGTACTTC	CATSALLDRDGTQYF
TRBD1	once	TRBV5-8	TRBJ2-1	TGTGCCAGCAGCACTACAGGGGGCAATGAGCAGTTCTTC	CASSTTGGNEQFF
TRBD2	NA	TRBV9	TRBJ2-2	TGTGCCAGCAGGCGAGCGGGAATCGGATCCGGGGAGCTGTTTTTT	CASRRAGIGSGELFF
TRBD1	NA	TRBV27	TRBJ1-2	TGTGCCAGCAGTACCCGACAGGGGGCGGTCTATGGCTACACCTTC	CASSTRQGAVYGYTF
TRBD1	NA	TRBV4-2	TRBJ2-3	TGTGCCAGCAGCCAACAACCAGGGGGCAATGCAGATACGCAGTATTTT	CASSQQPGGNADTQYF
TRBD1	NA	TRBV9	TRBJ2-5	TGTGCCAGCAGCGTAGATGGGACAGGACAAGAGACCCAGTACTTC	CASSVDGTGQETQYF
NA	few	TRBV6-5	TRBJ2-7	TGTGCCAGCAGTTACTCCAGAACCTACGAGCAGTACTTC	CASSYSRTYEQYF
NA	NA	TRBV2	TRBJ1-6	TGTGCCAGCAGTGAAGGACGGACTGATAATTCACCCCTCCACTTT	CASSEGRTDNSPLHF